The 23 T cell receptor beta chains below come from one sample, sequenced in a study of shared clonotypes between healthy human individuals. Only CD45RO-negative cells positively selected for CCR7 counted as naive CD8 cells, so terminally differentiated effector memory CD45RA+ cells were excluded. TCRdb's copy holds only in-frame clones and misses some; the assay was immunoSEQ multiplex PCR. This table holds hundreds of thousands of clones, around 95% found once. What was sequenced was naive CD8+ T cells sorted from blood. These receptors were collected from a woman aged 25 to 39 in good health.

The genes are TRBV5-1 and TRBJ2-7; 10 nucleotides match TRBD1. V was clipped by 4 bases and J by 3 bases; unmatched bases: 10. Germline V gene lookup returns CDR1 SGHRS and CDR2 YFSETQ. The CDR3 runs 16 residues. The CDR3 loop is CASSGGQGKFYYEQYF. The CDR3 DNA reads TGCGCCAGCAGCGGGGGACAGGGGAAATTTTACTACGAGCAGTACTTC.

The chain joins TRBV19 to TRBJ2-5, with 8 nucleotides matching TRBD1. Germline V gene lookup returns CDR1 LNHDA and CDR2 SQIVND (reference sequence). This CDR3 is built from 14 residues. V lost 3 bases to trimming and J lost 3 bases; unmatched junction nucleotides: 3. CDR3 DNA: TGTGCCAGTAGTATTAGGGGACAGGAAGAGACCCAGTACTTC. Translating it yields CASSIRGQEETQYF.

V gene TRBV28 combines with J gene TRBJ1-1; a possible D gene is TRBD1 (6 bases). The V end lost 5 bases, the J end lost 6 bases, and 22 bases lay between the germline ends. The CDR3 is made up of 16 amino acids. Germline values: CDR1 MDHEN, CDR2 SYDVKM. CDR3 nucleotides: TGTGCCAGCAGTCCCCCCACAGGGAGGGACGGGGCTGAAGCTTTCTTT. The encoded protein is CASSPPTGRDGAEAFF.

The V gene is TRBV5-1, the J gene TRBJ2-7; 7 bases align to TRBD2. The CDR3 spans 11 residues. Trimming at V came to 7 bases and at J to 3 bases, leaving 1 base not matched to a gene. CDR1 and CDR2 from the germline V gene are SGHRS and YFSETQ. The CDR3 here is CASASGYEQYF. DNA of the CDR3: TGCGCCAGCGCTAGCGGCTACGAGCAGTACTTC.

V is TRBV7-8 and J is TRBJ1-1; TRBD1 agrees at 8 bases. Germline loops: CDR1 SGHVS, CDR2 FQNEAQ. The length of the CDR3 is 18 residues. Unmatched junction bases numbered 14, after V lost 1 base and J lost 4 bases. The CDR3 protein is CASSLVTGQGFLSTEAFF. For the CDR3, the DNA is TGTGCCAGCAGCTTAGTAACAGGACAGGGTTTTTTGTCCACTGAAGCTTTCTTT.

This chain connects TRBV9 to TRBJ1-5; D call uncertain. CDR3 size: 15 residues. V was clipped by 0 bases and J by 0 bases, with 7 bases between them. The V gene's germline CDR1 is SGDLS and CDR2 YYNGEE. The CDR3 sequence: CASSVEAASNQPQHF. DNA for the CDR3: TGTGCCAGCAGCGTAGAGGCGGCTAGCAATCAGCCCCAGCATTTT.

The J gene is TRBJ1-4, the V gene TRBV19, with D unresolved. The V and J ends lost 3 bases and 2 bases respectively, with 13 bases between them. The CDR3 spans 16 residues. Germline V gene sequence: CDR1 LNHDA, CDR2 SQIVND (reference sequence). The CDR3 DNA reads TGTGCCAGTAGTATTGGGGTTGCATCGACTAATGAAAAACTGTTTTTT. Translated: CASSIGVASTNEKLFF.

V and J are TRBV27 and TRBJ2-7; 9 bases align to TRBD2. The V gene's germline CDR1 is MNHEY and CDR2 SMNVEV (reference sequence). With 6 bases clipped from V and 3 bases from J, the junction kept 9 bases outside the gene matches. This CDR3 has 15 amino acids. The CDR3 nucleotides read TGTGCCAGCAGCCTCTCCCTAGCGGGATACTACGAGCAGTACTTC. Translation: CASSLSLAGYYEQYF.

This chain joins TRBV11-2 and TRBJ1-1; D gene uncertain. Germline V gene lookup returns CDR1 SGHAT and CDR2 FQNNGV. Deletions cut 5 bases from V and 1 base from J, with 8 bases between. This CDR3 comprises 13 residues. This CDR3 is CASSLSWNTEAFF. CDR3 DNA: TGTGCCAGCAGCCTTTCTTGGAACACTGAAGCTTTCTTT.

V usage is TRBV28 and J usage is TRBJ2-5; D unresolved. Trimming removed 5 bases from V and 2 bases from J, with 9 bases in between. Germline CDR1 is MDHEN and CDR2 is SYDVKM. The CDR3 runs to 13 residues. The CDR3 sequence: CASSVNNQETQYF. DNA of the CDR3: TGTGCCAGCAGTGTAAATAATCAAGAGACCCAGTACTTC.

V and J are TRBV5-4 and TRBJ1-1, with TRBD1 matching over 8 bases. V was clipped by 9 bases and J by 4 bases; unmatched bases: 8. The germline V gene has CDR1 SGHNT and CDR2 YYREEE (reference sequence). The CDR3 has 13 residues. This CDR3 reads CATFTGGGTEAFF. The CDR3 DNA sequence: TGTGCCACCTTTACAGGGGGAGGCACTGAAGCTTTCTTT.

The rearrangement joins TRBV6-5 to TRBJ2-7; D not certain. V was pared by 5 bases and J by 1 base, with 3 bases between. CDR3 size: 11 residues. The germline gives CDR1 MNHEY, CDR2 SVGAGI. CDR3: CASSRSYEQYF. In nucleotides, the CDR3 is TGTGCCAGCAGTCGTTCCTACGAGCAGTACTTC.

This chain connects TRBV7-8 to TRBJ1-5, with 8 positions matching TRBD1. V lost 3 bases to trimming and J lost 0 bases; unmatched junction nucleotides: 7. In germline, CDR1 is SGHVS, CDR2 FQNEAQ. The CDR3 totals 17 residues. CDR3 region: CASSFGTGHYSNQPQHF. The CDR3 bases are TGTGCCAGCAGCTTCGGGACAGGACATTATAGCAATCAGCCCCAGCATTTT.

This clone was seen a few times. The rearrangement joins TRBV27 to TRBJ2-2, with D hard to call. This CDR3 comprises 12 residues. Germline V CDR1 and CDR2: MNHEY, SMNVEV (reference sequence). V was cut by 2 bases and J by 3 bases, with 1 base left in between. Here the CDR3 DNA reads TGTGCCAGCAGTTTAGACACCGGGGAGCTGTTTTTT. Translated, it gives CASSLDTGELFF.

This chain connects TRBV6-5 to TRBJ1-2, with D unresolved. Germline CDR1 reads MNHEY; CDR2 reads SVGAGI. This CDR3 is built from 14 residues. V was cut by 0 bases and J by 7 bases, with 12 bases left in between. The CDR3 DNA sequence: TGTGCCAGCAGTTACTCATTTGGCGGAGGTGGCTACACCTTC. Translated, it gives CASSYSFGGGGYTF.

This sequence joins TRBV13 and TRBJ2-7; TRBD1 aligns across 10 bases. This CDR3 contains 13 residues. Germline values: CDR1 PRHDT, CDR2 FYEKMQ (reference sequence). J gave up 5 bases and V 3 bases, and 1 base lay outside the gene matches. CDR3 sequence: CASSLDRGDEQYF. DNA of the CDR3: TGTGCCAGCAGCTTGGACAGGGGGGACGAGCAGTACTTC.

The chain combines TRBV2 with TRBJ2-7; a possible D gene is TRBD1 (5 bases). Trimming left V 6 bases short and J 5 bases short, with 14 bases between. CDR1 SNHLY and CDR2 FYNNEI come from the germline V gene. CDR3 length: 13 residues. The CDR3 here is CASSDSSLNEQYF. CDR3 DNA sequence: TGTGCCAGCAGCGACAGTTCTCTGAACGAGCAGTACTTC.

The V gene is TRBV7-7, the J gene TRBJ1-5; maybe TRBD1 (5 bases). The V end was cut by 3 bases, the J end by 1 base, with 16 bases between. This CDR3 has 17 residues. The germline CDR1 and CDR2 sequences are SSHAT and FNYEAQ (reference sequence). Written as DNA, the CDR3 is TGTGCCAGCAGCTTGGGGCCAGGAAATCCCAGCAATCAGCCCCAGCATTTT. It codes for CASSLGPGNPSNQPQHF.

The chain has TRBV19 and TRBJ2-7; D is ambiguous. The germline V and J ends were trimmed by 1 base and 6 bases, with 19 bases remaining between them. Germline V gives CDR1 LNHDA, CDR2 SQIVND (reference sequence). The CDR3 loop spans 16 amino acids. CDR3: CASSIAPYPETGEQYF. CDR3 in DNA: TGTGCCAGTAGTATAGCCCCATACCCAGAAACGGGCGAGCAGTACTTC. Filled out from reference TRBV19 and TRBJ2-7, the complete variable domain reads DGGITQSPKYLFRKEGQNVTLSCEQNLNHDAMYWYRQDPGQGLRLIYYSQIVNDFQKGDIAEGYSVSREKKESFPLTVTSAQKNPTAFYLCASSIAPYPETGEQYFGPGTRLTVT.

The V and J genes are TRBV5-5 and TRBJ1-1, with a weak D call TRBD1 (5 bases). This CDR3 is built from 17 residues. The V and J ends lost 0 bases and 5 bases respectively, with 20 bases between them. Looked up from germline, CDR1 is SGHKS and CDR2 is YYEKEE (reference sequence). Here the CDR3 reads CASSLESGPIWWTEAFF. CDR3 DNA sequence: TGTGCCAGCAGCTTGGAGTCAGGGCCCATTTGGTGGACTGAAGCTTTCTTT.

The rearrangement links TRBV14 to TRBJ1-3, with D uncertain. CDR3 length equals 16 residues. The V end lost 2 bases, the J end lost 1 base, and 12 bases lay between the germline ends. Germline V gene sequence: CDR1 SGHDN, CDR2 FVKESK. CDR3 protein: CASSQRRNLSGNTIYF. DNA for the CDR3: TGTGCCAGCAGCCAAAGGAGGAACCTATCTGGAAACACCATATATTTT.

The chain is built from TRBV6-5 and TRBJ1-4; D unclear. The V gene lost 8 bases and the J gene lost 2 bases, with 3 bases spanning the gap. Per the germline V gene, CDR1 is MNHEY and CDR2 is SVGAGI. CDR3 length: 11 amino acids. The CDR3 protein is CASATNEKLFF. The CDR3 DNA reads TGTGCCAGCGCCACTAATGAAAAACTGTTTTTT.

The chain couples TRBV28 to TRBJ2-5; maybe TRBD1 (5 bases). The CDR3 consists of 15 residues. Between the trimmed V and J ends, which lost 2 bases and 5 bases, there was a span of 15 bases. Per the germline V gene, CDR1 is MDHEN and CDR2 is SYDVKM. The CDR3 coding sequence is TGTGCCAGCAGTTTAGTGACAGCCAACGGGGAGACCCAGTACTTC. The encoded protein is CASSLVTANGETQYF.